The source of this T cell receptor (beta chain) is a study of control samples from healthy donors and cancer patients. TCRdb's copy holds only in-frame clones and misses some; the assay was immunoSEQ multiplex PCR. The repertoire holds roughly 100,000 clones, with around 82% as singletons. This CDR3 contains 16 residues. The V gene's germline CDR1 is SGHNT and CDR2 YYREEE (reference sequence). V was trimmed by 0 bases and J by 1 base, leaving 12 bases between them. The sample consisted of blood. The chain carries TRBV5-4 and TRBJ2-3, with D hard to call. The origin of this receptor is a woman in her forties or fifties in good health. The CDR3 DNA is TGTGCCAGCAGCTTGGTCCCCAAGCAAGGCACAGATACGCAGTATTTT. It codes for CASSLVPKQGTDTQYF.